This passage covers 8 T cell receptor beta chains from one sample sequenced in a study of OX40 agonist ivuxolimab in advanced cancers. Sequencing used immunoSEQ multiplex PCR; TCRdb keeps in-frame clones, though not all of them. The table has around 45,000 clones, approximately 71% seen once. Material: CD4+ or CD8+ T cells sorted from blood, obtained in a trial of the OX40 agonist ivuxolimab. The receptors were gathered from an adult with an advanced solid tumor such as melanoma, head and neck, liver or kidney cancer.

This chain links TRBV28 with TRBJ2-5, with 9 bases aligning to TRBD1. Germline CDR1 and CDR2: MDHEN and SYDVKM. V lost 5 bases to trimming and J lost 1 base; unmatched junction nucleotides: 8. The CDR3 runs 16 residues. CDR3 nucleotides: TGTGCCAGCAGTCAACCGGGACAGGGCCCCCAAGAGACCCAGTACTTC. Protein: CASSQPGQGPQETQYF.

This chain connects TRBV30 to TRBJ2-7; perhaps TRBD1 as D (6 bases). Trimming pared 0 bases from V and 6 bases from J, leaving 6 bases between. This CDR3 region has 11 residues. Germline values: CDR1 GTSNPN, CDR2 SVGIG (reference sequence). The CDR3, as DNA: TGTGCCTGGAGTGTAGGGGGCGAGCAGTACTTC. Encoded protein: CAWSVGGEQYF.

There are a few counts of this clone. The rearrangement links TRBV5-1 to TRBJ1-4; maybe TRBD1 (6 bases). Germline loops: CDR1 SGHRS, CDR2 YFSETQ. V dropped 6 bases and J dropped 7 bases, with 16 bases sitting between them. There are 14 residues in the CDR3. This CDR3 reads CASNFRGAGEKLFF. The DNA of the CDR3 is TGCGCCAGCAACTTCCGGGGGGCGGGTGAAAAACTGTTTTTT. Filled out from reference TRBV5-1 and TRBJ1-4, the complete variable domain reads KAGVTQTPRYLIKTRGQQVTLSCSPISGHRSVSWYQQTPGQGLQFLFEYFSETQRNKGNFPGRFSGRQFSNSRSEMNVSTLELGDSALYLCASNFRGAGEKLFFGSGTQLSVL.

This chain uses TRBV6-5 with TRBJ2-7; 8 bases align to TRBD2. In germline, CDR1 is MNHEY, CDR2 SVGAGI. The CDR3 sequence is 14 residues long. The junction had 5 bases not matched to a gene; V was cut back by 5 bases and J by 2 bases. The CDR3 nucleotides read TGTGCCAGCAGTCTAGCGGGTGGGACCTACGAGCAGTACTTC. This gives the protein CASSLAGGTYEQYF.

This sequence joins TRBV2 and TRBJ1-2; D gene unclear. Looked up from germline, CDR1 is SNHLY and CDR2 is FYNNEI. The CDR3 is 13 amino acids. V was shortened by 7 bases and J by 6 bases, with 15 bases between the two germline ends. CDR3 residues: CASNLIREDGYTF. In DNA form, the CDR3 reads TGTGCCAGCAACCTGATCCGGGAGGATGGCTACACCTTC.

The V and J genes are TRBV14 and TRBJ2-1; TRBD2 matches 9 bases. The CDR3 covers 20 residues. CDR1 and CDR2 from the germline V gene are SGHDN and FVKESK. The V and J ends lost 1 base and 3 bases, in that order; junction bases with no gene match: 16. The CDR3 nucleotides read TGTGCCAGCAGCCAAGGGAGAGCGACTAGCGGACGACCTAACTACAATGAGCAGTTCTTC. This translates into CASSQGRATSGRPNYNEQFF.

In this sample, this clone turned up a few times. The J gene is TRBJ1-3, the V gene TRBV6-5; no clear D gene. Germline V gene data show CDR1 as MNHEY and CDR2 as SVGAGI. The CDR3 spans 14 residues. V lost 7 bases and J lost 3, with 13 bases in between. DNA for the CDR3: TGTGCCAGCACCCGATCTGGTGTTGGAAACACCATATATTTT. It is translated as CASTRSGVGNTIYF.

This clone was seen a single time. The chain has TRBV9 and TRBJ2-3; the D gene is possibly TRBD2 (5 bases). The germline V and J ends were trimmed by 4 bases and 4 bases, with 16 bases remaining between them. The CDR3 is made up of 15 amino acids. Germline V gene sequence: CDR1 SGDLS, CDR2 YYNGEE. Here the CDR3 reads CASSPELVSADTQYF. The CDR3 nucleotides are TGTGCCAGCAGCCCTGAACTAGTCTCTGCAGATACGCAGTATTTT.